Listed below are T cell receptor beta chains from one sample, sequenced in a study of blood T cells in healthy people across ages. TCRdb fed the 5' RACE reads into MiXCR, producing one record per CDR3 protein. The table has about 1.5 million distinct CDR3 sequences, 42% seen once. Sequenced input: blood. The receptors were sampled from a woman under 30 in good health. Each CDR3 is given with its conserved first and last residue. Each record gives: V gene, D gene, clone size, J gene, CDR3 protein, CDR3 DNA. A D gene is named only where the DNA matches it firmly. Not all rows give a size; the values are once, few, many and, for expanded clones, a class.

TRBV5-1	TRBD1	-	TRBJ1-1	CASSLRQGSNTEAFF	TGCGCCAGCAGCCTCCGACAGGGATCGAACACTGAAGCTTTCTTT
TRBV7-8	TRBD2	-	TRBJ2-5	CASSTRGLAGGSQETQYF	TGTGCCAGCAGCACCAGGGGTCTAGCGGGAGGTTCTCAAGAGACCCAGTACTTC
TRBV15	-	many	TRBJ2-3	CATSRGGPTDTQYF	TGTGCCACCAGCAGAGGAGGACCCACAGATACGCAGTATTTT
TRBV20-1	TRBD1	-	TRBJ1-2	CSATPGQGHNYGYTF	TGCAGTGCTACCCCGGGACAGGGCCATAACTATGGCTACACCTTC
TRBV4-1	TRBD2	-	TRBJ2-7	CASSQESEGTRVAYEQYF	TGCGCCAGCAGCCAAGAGAGCGAAGGGACTAGAGTAGCCTACGAGCAGTACTTC
TRBV20-1	TRBD2	-	TRBJ2-5	CSARTSGGPARWTQYF	TGCAGTGCTCGGACTAGCGGGGGGCCTGCAAGATGGACCCAGTACTTC
TRBV3-1	-	few	TRBJ1-2	CASSQVGVQAYGYTF	TGTGCCAGCAGCCAAGTTGGGGTTCAGGCCTATGGCTACACCTTC
TRBV5-1	-	-	TRBJ2-3	CASSFFLPREADTQYF	TGCGCCAGCAGCTTTTTTCTCCCCCGTGAGGCCGATACGCAGTATTTT
TRBV5-1	-	-	TRBJ2-3	CASSLGYTATQYF	TGCGCCAGCAGCTTGGGCTACACAGCTACGCAGTATTTT
TRBV12-3/TRBV12-4	TRBD2	-	TRBJ2-7	CASSPSGKGSSYNEQYF	TGTGCCAGCAGTCCTAGCGGGAAGGGGAGCTCCTACAATGAGCAGTACTTC
TRBV20-1	-	few	TRBJ2-1	CSALGVFHEQFF	TGCAGTGCATTAGGGGTTTTCCATGAGCAGTTCTTC
TRBV7-9	TRBD2	-	TRBJ2-7	CAETPASGTYNEQYF	TGTGCCGAAACTCCGGCTAGCGGTACCTACAATGAGCAGTACTTC
TRBV12-3/TRBV12-4	-	few	TRBJ1-6	CASTDREGSPLHF	TGTGCCAGCACAGACCGGGAAGGATCACCCCTCCACTTT
TRBV27	-	-	TRBJ1-1	CASSLRNPREAFF	TGTGCCAGCAGTTTAAGAAACCCCCGGGAAGCTTTCTTT
TRBV7-8	TRBD2	-	TRBJ2-3	CASSFLAGGYGDTQYF	TGTGCCAGCAGCTTTCTAGCGGGAGGGTATGGAGATACGCAGTATTTT
TRBV12-3/TRBV12-4	-	few	TRBJ1-2	CASSLGRAAVNYGYTF	TGTGCCAGCAGTTTAGGTCGGGCTGCCGTCAACTATGGCTACACCTTC
TRBV5-1	-	-	TRBJ2-1	CASSLRLITYNEQFF	TGCGCCAGCAGCTTGAGGCTTATAACCTACAATGAGCAGTTCTTC
TRBV9	TRBD1	-	TRBJ1-1	CASSVGDRKERAFF	TGTGCCAGCAGCGTGGGGGACAGAAAGGAACGAGCTTTCTTT
TRBV5-1	-	-	TRBJ2-7	CASSLMTRADGYEQYF	TGCGCCAGCAGCTTGATGACGAGGGCAGACGGCTACGAGCAGTACTTC
TRBV20-1	TRBD1	few	TRBJ2-2	CSAPDRGDTGELFF	TGCAGTGCTCCAGACAGGGGCGACACCGGGGAGCTGTTTTTT
TRBV29-1	-	-	TRBJ1-1	CSVAGEYTEAFF	TGCAGCGTTGCTGGCGAGTACACTGAAGCTTTCTTT
TRBV28	-	-	TRBJ2-2	CASSPGQPTGELFF	TGTGCCAGCAGTCCAGGACAACCCACCGGGGAGCTGTTTTTT
TRBV29-1	TRBD1	-	TRBJ2-1	CSAGTGRIGSFF	TGCAGCGCCGGGACAGGCCGTATAGGTTCGTTCTTC
TRBV27	-	once	TRBJ1-1	CASGLGGSGTEAFF	TGTGCCAGCGGATTGGGGGGGTCGGGCACTGAAGCTTTCTTT
TRBV7-2	TRBD2	many	TRBJ2-7	CASSLALLLAGTSYEQYF	TGTGCCAGCAGCTTAGCGCTTCTGCTAGCGGGGACCTCCTACGAGCAGTACTTC
TRBV7-9	TRBD1	-	TRBJ1-1	CASSLFGTGIMNTEAFF	TGTGCCAGCAGCTTATTTGGGACAGGGATAATGAACACTGAAGCTTTCTTT
TRBV6-5	-	-	TRBJ1-3	CASSYALGNTIYF	TGTGCCAGCAGTTACGCACTGGGAAACACCATATATTTT
TRBV9	TRBD2	-	TRBJ2-2	CASSAGGEVTGELFF	TGTGCCAGCAGCGCCGGGGGGGAGGTCACCGGGGAGCTGTTTTTT
TRBV2	-	few	TRBJ1-1	CASSHGVTEAFF	TGTGCCAGCAGTCACGGGGTGACTGAAGCTTTCTTT
TRBV20-1	-	-	TRBJ1-6	CSARPGGSSNSPLHF	TGCAGTGCCAGACCGGGGGGGTCATCTAATTCACCCCTCCACTTT
TRBV15	TRBD2	-	TRBJ2-5	CATEGAGGWNEQYF	TGTGCCACCGAAGGGGCGGGAGGGTGGAATGAGCAGTACTTC
TRBV27	-	-	TRBJ2-5	CASSTKTQETQYF	TGTGCCAGCAGTACCAAGACGCAAGAGACCCAGTACTTC
TRBV20-1	-	-	TRBJ2-7	CSARGAAGSWKQYF	TGCAGTGCTAGAGGAGCGGCTGGGTCGTGGAAGCAGTACTTC
TRBV6-1	-	-	TRBJ2-2	CATRGVSNTGELFF	TGTGCCACGAGGGGGGTTTCGAACACCGGGGAGCTGTTTTTT
TRBV5-5	-	few	TRBJ2-7	CASSPNPGGFSYEQYF	TGTGCCAGCAGCCCTAACCCCGGCGGCTTCTCCTACGAGCAGTACTTC